The 21 T cell receptor beta chains reported below all come from one sample, sequenced in a study of graft-versus-host responses after intestinal transplantation. Generated by immunoSEQ multiplex PCR, the TCRdb table keeps only in-frame clones and is missing some. The repertoire holds about 59,000 clones, with about 94% as singletons. These receptors' targets are unknown. Here the sequenced sample was unstimulated CD4+ T cells sorted from spleen or lymph node cells, taken before transplant. These receptors were taken from a human donor who was the organ donor for an intestinal transplant.

This clone was seen once. The J gene is TRBJ2-3, the V gene TRBV15; 8 bases are a match to TRBD2. The CDR3 sequence is 17 residues long. With V trimmed by 0 bases and J by 2 bases, 7 bases remained unmatched. Germline V lookup: CDR1 LNHNV, CDR2 YYDKDF (reference sequence). CDR3 in amino acids: CATSRDRVAGNTDTQYF. CDR3 coding DNA: TGTGCCACCAGCAGAGATAGGGTAGCGGGAAACACAGATACGCAGTATTTT.

The chain links TRBV11-2 to TRBJ2-2; weak D call: TRBD2 (6 bases). CDR3 size: 15 residues. Germline V gene lookup returns CDR1 SGHAT and CDR2 FQNNGV. Trimming shortened V by 3 bases and J by 7 bases, and 15 bases separated the two germline ends. The CDR3 DNA reads as TGTGCCAGCAGCTTTTCGTTCGGGGGTGACGGGGAGCTGTTTTTT. Translating it yields CASSFSFGGDGELFF.

The chain joins TRBV4-3 to TRBJ2-3, with D possibly matching TRBD2 (6 bases). Per the germline V gene, CDR1 is LGHNA and CDR2 is YSLEER. Trimming stripped 1 base from V and 5 bases from J, with 13 bases between. The CDR3 length is 15 residues. The DNA for the CDR3 is TGCGCCAGCAGCCAAGCGGGGGATCGGAGAGATACGCAGTATTTT. Protein product: CASSQAGDRRDTQYF.

The rearrangement joins TRBV7-3 to TRBJ1-2; no firm D call. The germline CDR1 and CDR2 sequences are SGHTA and FQGTGA. The CDR3 consists of 13 residues. V dropped 0 bases and J dropped 7 bases, with 9 bases sitting between them. The CDR3 DNA sequence: TGTGCCAGCAGCTTAACACCAAATCTTGGCTACACCTTC. It yields the protein CASSLTPNLGYTF.

The chain links TRBV20-1 to TRBJ2-5; D call uncertain. Trimming pared 5 bases from V and 4 bases from J, leaving 8 bases between. The germline CDR1 and CDR2 sequences are DFQATT and SNEGSKA (reference sequence). The CDR3 is 11 residues long. CDR3 nucleotides: TGCAGTGCTCTGGTTCGAGAGACCCAGTACTTC. It translates to CSALVRETQYF.

V usage is TRBV14 and J usage is TRBJ1-6, with 7 positions matching TRBD1. The germline CDR1 and CDR2 sequences are SGHDN and FVKESK. Trimming cost V 0 bases and J 6 bases; bases outside gene matches: 17. The CDR3 loop spans 20 amino acids. CDR3 amino acids: CASSQDSRRVDRAINSPLHF. CDR3 sequence (DNA): TGTGCCAGCAGCCAAGACTCCAGACGGGTCGACAGGGCGATTAATTCACCCCTCCACTTT.

The chain joins TRBV10-3 to TRBJ2-3; D may be TRBD2 (6 bases). Germline V gives CDR1 ENHRY, CDR2 SYGVKD. Trimming removed 3 bases at V and 0 bases at J, with 10 bases between. This CDR3 contains 15 residues. The CDR3 sequence is CAISERTTSTDTQYF. The CDR3 DNA sequence: TGTGCCATCAGTGAAAGGACTACTAGCACAGATACGCAGTATTTT.

The chain joins TRBV9 to TRBJ2-2; 7 bases are a match to TRBD1. Looked up from germline, CDR1 is SGDLS and CDR2 is YYNGEE. V lost 3 bases, J lost 7 bases, and 6 bases stayed unmatched. The CDR3 runs to 14 residues. CDR3 in amino acids: CASSARQGGGELFF. The CDR3 nucleotides are TGTGCCAGCAGCGCCAGACAGGGTGGCGGGGAGCTGTTTTTT.

The V and J genes are TRBV4-3 and TRBJ2-1; 10 bases agree with TRBD2. With V trimmed by 5 bases and J by 4 bases, 8 bases remained unmatched. The germline CDR1 and CDR2 sequences are LGHNA and YSLEER. The CDR3 loop spans 16 amino acids. This chain's CDR3 is CASSSRIAGGYNEQFF. CDR3 nucleotides: TGCGCCAGCAGCTCTCGGATAGCGGGGGGTTACAATGAGCAGTTCTTC.

The CDR3 loop is CASSLGPGRISYEQYF. The CDR3 DNA is TGTGCCAGCAGCTTAGGTCCAGGCCGCATTTCCTACGAGCAGTACTTC. The chain combines TRBV11-2 with TRBJ2-7; D gene ambiguous. The CDR3 runs 16 residues. V was trimmed by 1 base and J by 1 base, leaving 14 bases between them. Germline V CDR1 and CDR2: SGHAT, FQNNGV.

This chain uses TRBV7-3 with TRBJ2-5; 8 bases fit TRBD2. Trimming removed 1 base from V and 8 bases from J; junction bases left unmatched: 9. The CDR3 covers 15 residues. Germline CDR1 SGHTA, CDR2 FQGTGA. CDR3 nucleotides: TGTGCCAGCAGCTTAAGGCGGGGGGAAAGAGAAACCCAGTACTTC. Amino acid sequence: CASSLRRGERETQYF. The full variable domain, in which reference TRBV7-3 and TRBJ2-5 provide the parts outside the CDR3, is GAGVSQTPSNKVTEKGKYVELRCDPISGHTALYWYRQSLGQGPEFLIYFQGTGAADDSGLPNDRFFAVRPEGSVSTLKIQRTERGDSAVYLCASSLRRGERETQYFGPGTRLLVL.

CDR3 nucleotide sequence: TGTGCCAGTAGTCCCGGGTACGGGGCCGAGCAGTACTTC. It translates to CASSPGYGAEQYF. The chain combines TRBV19 with TRBJ2-7; D possibly matches TRBD1 or TRBD2 (5 bases each). The V and J ends lost 5 bases and 6 bases respectively, with 14 bases between them. The CDR3 loop spans 13 amino acids. Germline CDR1 and CDR2: LNHDA and SQIVND (reference sequence).

This sequence joins TRBV5-1 and TRBJ1-1; 7 positions match TRBD1. J gave up 5 bases and V 0 bases, and 1 base lay outside the gene matches. CDR3 size: 13 residues. Germline CDR1 SGHRS, CDR2 YFSETQ. CDR3 sequence (DNA): TGCGCCAGCAGCTTGGAACAGGGGACTGAAGCTTTCTTT. Protein: CASSLEQGTEAFF.

The genes are TRBV6-5 and TRBJ1-6, with D uncertain. In germline, CDR1 is MNHEY, CDR2 SVGAGI. The CDR3 length is 14 residues. V shed 2 bases and J shed 0 bases, with 2 bases lying between them. The CDR3 loop reads CASSYSSYNSPLHF. In nucleotides, the CDR3 is TGTGCCAGCAGTTACAGCTCCTATAATTCACCCCTCCACTTT.

The chain is built from TRBV25-1 and TRBJ1-2, with D possibly matching TRBD1 (5 bases). The germline gives CDR1 MGHDK, CDR2 SYGVNS. This CDR3 has 15 residues. V lost 5 bases and J lost 5, with 18 bases in between. The CDR3 coding sequence is TGTGCCAGCAGTTCTTCAAGGGGCCGGTCTTATGGCTACACCTTC. As protein: CASSSSRGRSYGYTF.

The chain links TRBV10-2 to TRBJ1-3; 7 nucleotides align to TRBD1. CDR1 WSHSY and CDR2 SAAADI come from the germline V gene. V was clipped by 3 bases and J by 2 bases; unmatched bases: 10. The CDR3 is made up of 17 amino acids. CDR3 sequence (DNA): TGCGCCAGCAGTGACTGGACAGGCCAGATACCTGGAAACACCATATATTTT. It encodes CASSDWTGQIPGNTIYF.

This rearrangement joins TRBV7-9 to TRBJ2-1, with 15 nucleotides matching TRBD2. The V gene's germline CDR1 is SEHNR and CDR2 FQNEAQ (reference sequence). Trimming at V came to 5 bases and at J to 7 bases, leaving 12 bases not matched to a gene. The CDR3 covers 18 residues. The chain's CDR3 is CASSAIRTSGGGINEQFF. Here the CDR3 DNA reads TGTGCCAGCAGCGCCATCCGGACTAGCGGGGGGGGAATAAATGAGCAGTTCTTC.

V gene TRBV5-6 combines with J gene TRBJ2-5; 10 bases fit TRBD2. The CDR3 is 15 residues long. The V and J ends lost 4 bases and 3 bases, in that order; junction bases with no gene match: 6. Per germline, CDR1 SGHDT and CDR2 YYEEEE. The CDR3 DNA sequence: TGTGCCAGCAGCCCCTACCTAGCGGGGGAAGAGACCCAGTACTTC. The encoded protein is CASSPYLAGEETQYF.

This clone was seen a handful of times. V gene TRBV5-1 combines with J gene TRBJ2-7, with a tentative D call TRBD1 (6 bases). This CDR3 has 14 amino acids. Germline CDR1 SGHRS, CDR2 YFSETQ. V was clipped by 0 bases and J by 1 base, with 8 bases between them. CDR3 sequence (DNA): TGCGCCAGCAGCTTGGAAGGACAGTCCTACGAGCAGTACTTC. Protein product: CASSLEGQSYEQYF.

CDR3 sequence: CSALYFGGANTGELFF. CDR3 nucleotide sequence: TGCAGCGCCCTCTATTTTGGGGGCGCGAACACCGGGGAGCTGTTTTTT. J is TRBJ2-2 and V is TRBV29-1, with D possibly matching TRBD1 (6 bases). Trimming left V 7 bases short and J 0 bases short, with 18 bases between. The CDR3 totals 16 residues. Germline CDR1 reads SQVTM; CDR2 reads ANQGSEA.

V is TRBV5-1 and J is TRBJ1-1, with D possibly matching TRBD1 (5 bases). The CDR3 length is 13 residues. Germline lookup yields CDR1 SGHRS and CDR2 YFSETQ. V was trimmed by 8 bases and J by 2 bases, leaving 13 bases between them. CDR3 region: CASQKGTNTEAFF. CDR3 bases: TGCGCCAGTCAAAAGGGGACCAACACTGAAGCTTTCTTT.